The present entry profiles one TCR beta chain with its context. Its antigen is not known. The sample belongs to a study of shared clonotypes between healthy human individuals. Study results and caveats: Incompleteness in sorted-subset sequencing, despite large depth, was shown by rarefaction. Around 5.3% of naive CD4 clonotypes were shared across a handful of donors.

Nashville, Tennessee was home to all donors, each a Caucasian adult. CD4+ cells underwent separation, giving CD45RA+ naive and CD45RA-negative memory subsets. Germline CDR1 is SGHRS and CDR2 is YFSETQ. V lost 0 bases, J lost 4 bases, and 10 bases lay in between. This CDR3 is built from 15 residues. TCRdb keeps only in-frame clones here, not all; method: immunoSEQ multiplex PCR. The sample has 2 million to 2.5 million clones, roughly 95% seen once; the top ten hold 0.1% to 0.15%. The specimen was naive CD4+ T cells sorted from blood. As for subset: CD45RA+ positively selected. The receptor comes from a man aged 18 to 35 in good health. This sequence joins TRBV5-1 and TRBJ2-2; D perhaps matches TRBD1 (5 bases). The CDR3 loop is CASSLVREFTGELFF. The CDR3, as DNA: TGCGCCAGCAGCTTGGTCAGGGAATTCACCGGGGAGCTGTTTTTT. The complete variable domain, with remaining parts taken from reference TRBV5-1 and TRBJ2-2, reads KAGVTQTPRYLIKTRGQQVTLSCSPISGHRSVSWYQQTPGQGLQFLFEYFSETQRNKGNFPGRFSGRQFSNSRSEMNVSTLELGDSALYLCASSLVREFTGELFFGEGSRLTVL.